The source of this TCR beta chain is a study of blood T cells in healthy people across ages. Then a second PCR, running roughly 7 to 11 cycles, was carried out with a sample-barcoded 5' primer and a J-beta primer mix. In TCRdb, the 5' RACE reads were re-called with MiXCR into one record per CDR3 protein. The table shows about 680,000 distinct CDR3 sequences, with more than 40% occurring only once. V was cut by 4 bases and J by 4 bases, with 11 bases left in between. This CDR3 contains 14 residues. The germline V gene has CDR1 MNHEY and CDR2 SVGAGI. This clonotype has more than one count but fewer than ten.

This chain links TRBV6-5 with TRBJ2-1, with D perhaps matching TRBD2 (6 bases). The sample taken for sequencing was blood. This TCR was recovered from a woman aged 55-75 years in good health. The CDR3 DNA sequence: TGTGCCAGCAGTTCCTTGGGGGGATACAATGAGCAGTTCTTC. Residues: CASSSLGGYNEQFF.